One sample yielded the 7 T cell receptor beta chains listed below, sequenced in a study of neurological immune-mediated disorders. TCRdb ran MiXCR on the 5' RACE reads and lists one entry per CDR3 protein. The sample includes 77,000 or so distinct CDR3 sequences, roughly 9.9% of them seen just once. The sequenced sample consisted of PBMCs. The receptors originated from a man in his fifties or sixties in good health.

This clonotype was observed at least ten times. V and J are TRBV7-2 and TRBJ2-1; D is undetermined. Trimming pared 4 bases from V and 3 bases from J, leaving 13 bases between. This CDR3 is built from 15 residues. The V gene's germline CDR1 is SGHTA and CDR2 FQGNSA. In DNA, the CDR3 is TGTGCCAGCAGCTCAGAACCCTCCCTCTACAATGAGCAGTTCTTC. It codes for CASSSEPSLYNEQFF.

This clonotype was observed at least ten times. The chain is built from TRBV5-6 and TRBJ2-7; the D is unclear. The V end was cut by 3 bases, the J end by 3 bases, with 4 bases between. The CDR3 length is 11 residues. The germline CDR1 and CDR2 sequences are SGHDT and YYEEEE. CDR3 sequence reads: CASSWSYEQYF. The CDR3 coding sequence is TGTGCCAGCAGCTGGAGCTACGAGCAGTACTTC.

This clonotype was seen ten or more times. V and J are TRBV24-1 and TRBJ2-1; D may be TRBD2 (6 bases). The CDR3 length is 16 residues. V was cut by 6 bases and J by 3 bases, with 17 bases left in between. Germline V gives CDR1 KGHDR, CDR2 SFDVKD. CDR3 sequence reads: CATSFGGPPHYNEQFF. For the CDR3, the DNA is TGTGCCACCAGTTTCGGGGGACCTCCGCACTACAATGAGCAGTTCTTC.

This clonotype came up many times. The rearrangement links TRBV5-1 to TRBJ2-7; D may be TRBD1 (5 bases). V was cut by 1 base and J by 0 bases, with 14 bases left in between. Germline V lookup: CDR1 SGHRS, CDR2 YFSETQ. CDR3 size: 16 residues. The CDR3 spells CASSLYPGSSSYEQYF. CDR3 sequence (DNA): TGCGCCAGCAGCTTGTACCCAGGGTCGAGCTCCTACGAGCAGTACTTC. Full variable domain (remainder filled in from reference TRBV5-1 and TRBJ2-7): KAGVTQTPRYLIKTRGQQVTLSCSPISGHRSVSWYQQTPGQGLQFLFEYFSETQRNKGNFPGRFSGRQFSNSRSEMNVSTLELGDSALYLCASSLYPGSSSYEQYFGPGTRLTVT.

The table lists this clonotype with many counts. The chain couples TRBV3-1 to TRBJ2-7; D assignment may be TRBD1 or TRBD2 (5 bases each). CDR1 LGHDT and CDR2 YNNKEL come from the germline V gene (reference sequence). This CDR3 has 15 residues. Trimming took 1 base from V and 0 from J, leaving 10 bases between them. The CDR3 reads CASSQAGPRSYEQYF. The CDR3 DNA reads TGTGCCAGCAGCCAAGCGGGACCGCGCTCCTACGAGCAGTACTTC.

This clonotype was detected ten times or more. The chain has TRBV7-6 and TRBJ2-1, with D perhaps TRBD2 (5 bases). Between the trimmed V and J ends, which lost 5 bases and 6 bases, there was a span of 8 bases. The CDR3 is 12 residues long. Germline V gene data show CDR1 as SGHVS and CDR2 as FNYEAQ. This chain's CDR3 is CASSGRGNEQFF. CDR3 bases: TGTGCCAGCAGCGGCCGGGGCAATGAGCAGTTCTTC.

In this sample, this clonotype turned up many times. The chain employs TRBV12-3 or TRBV12-4 and TRBJ1-1, with 7 bases lining up with TRBD1. V lost 5 bases to trimming and J lost 0 bases; unmatched junction nucleotides: 9. This CDR3 spans 16 amino acids. As DNA, the CDR3 is TGTGCCAGCAGTAAGACCCCAGGACAGGTGAACACTGAAGCTTTCTTT. It translates to CASSKTPGQVNTEAFF.